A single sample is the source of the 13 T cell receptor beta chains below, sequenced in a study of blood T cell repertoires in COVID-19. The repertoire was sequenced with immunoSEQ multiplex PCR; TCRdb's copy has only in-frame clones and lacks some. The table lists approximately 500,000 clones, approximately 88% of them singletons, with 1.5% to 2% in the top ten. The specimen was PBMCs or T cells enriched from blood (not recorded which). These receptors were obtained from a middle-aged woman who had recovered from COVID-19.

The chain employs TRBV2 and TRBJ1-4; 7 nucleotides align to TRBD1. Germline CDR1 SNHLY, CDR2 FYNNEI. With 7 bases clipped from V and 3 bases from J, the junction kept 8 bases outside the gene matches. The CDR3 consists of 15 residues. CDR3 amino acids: CASIKGGQANEKLFF. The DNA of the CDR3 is TGTGCCAGCATAAAAGGCGGACAGGCTAATGAAAAACTGTTTTTT.

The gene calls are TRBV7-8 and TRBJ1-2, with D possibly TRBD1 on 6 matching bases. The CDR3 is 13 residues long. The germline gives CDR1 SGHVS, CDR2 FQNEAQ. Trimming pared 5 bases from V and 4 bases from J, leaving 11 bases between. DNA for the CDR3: TGTGCCAGCAGCCGTGGGACACCCTATGGCTACACCTTC. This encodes CASSRGTPYGYTF.

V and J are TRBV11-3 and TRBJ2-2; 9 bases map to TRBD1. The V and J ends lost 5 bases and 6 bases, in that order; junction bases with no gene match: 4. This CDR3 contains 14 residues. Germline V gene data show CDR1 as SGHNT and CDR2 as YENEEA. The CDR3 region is CASSTGTGSGELFF. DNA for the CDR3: TGTGCCAGCAGCACCGGGACAGGGTCCGGGGAGCTGTTTTTT.

Written as DNA, the CDR3 is TGTGCCAGCAGCTTAGGCCCTAACTACGAGCAGTACTTC. The encoded protein is CASSLGPNYEQYF. The chain recombines TRBV13 with TRBJ2-7; D gene ambiguous. In germline, CDR1 is PRHDT, CDR2 FYEKMQ (reference sequence). CDR3 length: 13 residues. V was cut by 0 bases and J by 3 bases, with 6 bases left in between.

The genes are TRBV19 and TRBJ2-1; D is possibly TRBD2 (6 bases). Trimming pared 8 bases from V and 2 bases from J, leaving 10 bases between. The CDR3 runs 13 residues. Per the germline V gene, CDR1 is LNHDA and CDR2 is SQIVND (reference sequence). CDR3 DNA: TGTGCCAGTTTGGCGGGACCCTACAATGAGCAGTTCTTC. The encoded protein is CASLAGPYNEQFF. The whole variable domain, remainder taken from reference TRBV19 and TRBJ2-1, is DGGITQSPKYLFRKEGQNVTLSCEQNLNHDAMYWYRQDPGQGLRLIYYSQIVNDFQKGDIAEGYSVSREKKESFPLTVTSAQKNPTAFYLCASLAGPYNEQFFGPGTRLTVL.

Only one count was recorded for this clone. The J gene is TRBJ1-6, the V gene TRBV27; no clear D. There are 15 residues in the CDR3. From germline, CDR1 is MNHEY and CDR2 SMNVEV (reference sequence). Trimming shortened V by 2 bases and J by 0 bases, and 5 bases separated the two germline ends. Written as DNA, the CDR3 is TGTGCCAGCAGTTTACAACTCTCCTATAATTCACCCCTCCACTTT. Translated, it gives CASSLQLSYNSPLHF.

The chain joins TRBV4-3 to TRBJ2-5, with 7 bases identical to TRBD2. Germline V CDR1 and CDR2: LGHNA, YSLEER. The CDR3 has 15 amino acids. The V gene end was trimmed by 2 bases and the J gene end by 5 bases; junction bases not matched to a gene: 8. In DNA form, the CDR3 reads TGCGCCAGCAGCCAACAACTAGCGCCTGGGGAGACCCAGTACTTC. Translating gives CASSQQLAPGETQYF.

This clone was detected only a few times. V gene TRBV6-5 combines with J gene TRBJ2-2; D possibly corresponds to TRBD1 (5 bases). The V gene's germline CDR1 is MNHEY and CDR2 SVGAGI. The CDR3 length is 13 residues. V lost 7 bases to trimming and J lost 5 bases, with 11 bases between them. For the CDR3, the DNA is TGTGCCAGCAAATCGCCAGGGACCGGGGAGCTGTTTTTT. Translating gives CASKSPGTGELFF.

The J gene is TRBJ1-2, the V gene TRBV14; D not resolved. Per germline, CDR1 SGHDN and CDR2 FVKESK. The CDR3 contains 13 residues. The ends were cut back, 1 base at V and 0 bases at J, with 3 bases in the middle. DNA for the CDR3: TGTGCCAGCAGCCAAGCAACTAACTATGGCTACACCTTC. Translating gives CASSQATNYGYTF.

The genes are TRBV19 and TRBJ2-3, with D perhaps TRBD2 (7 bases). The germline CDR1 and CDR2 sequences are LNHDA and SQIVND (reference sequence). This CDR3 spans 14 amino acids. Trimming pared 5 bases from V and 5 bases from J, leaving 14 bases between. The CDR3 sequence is CASSVGGLLDTQYF. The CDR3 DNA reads TGTGCCAGTAGTGTCGGGGGGCTGTTAGATACGCAGTATTTT.

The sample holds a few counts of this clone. The CDR3 DNA sequence: TGTGCTAGTGACGATCGGGGGGTTTCCTACAATGAGCAGTTCTTC. Translating it yields CASDDRGVSYNEQFF. The chain employs TRBV12-5 and TRBJ2-1; 7 bases line up with TRBD2. Germline V CDR1 and CDR2: LGHNT, FRNRAP. The CDR3 is 15 amino acids. V trimming: 7 bases; J trimming: 1 base; junction bases outside the gene matches: 7.

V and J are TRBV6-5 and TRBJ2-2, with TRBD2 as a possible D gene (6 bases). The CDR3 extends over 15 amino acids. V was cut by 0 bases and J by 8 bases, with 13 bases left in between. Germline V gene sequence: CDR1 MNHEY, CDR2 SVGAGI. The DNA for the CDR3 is TGTGCCAGCAGTTACTCGGTGGGGGGAAGGGGGGAGCTGTTTTTT. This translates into CASSYSVGGRGELFF.

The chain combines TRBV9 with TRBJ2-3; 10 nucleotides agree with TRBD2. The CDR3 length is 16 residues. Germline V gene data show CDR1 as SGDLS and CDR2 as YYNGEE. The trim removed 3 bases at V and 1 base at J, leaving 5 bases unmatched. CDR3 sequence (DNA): TGTGCCAGCAGCGAGGGACTAGCGTATCGCACAGATACGCAGTATTTT. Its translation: CASSEGLAYRTDTQYF. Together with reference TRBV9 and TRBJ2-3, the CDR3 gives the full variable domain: DSGVTQTPKHLITATGQRVTLRCSPRSGDLSVYWYQQSLDQGLQFLIQYYNGEERAKGNILERFSAQQFPDLHSELNLSSLELGDSALYFCASSEGLAYRTDTQYFGPGTRLTVL.